Listed below are T cell receptor beta chains from one sample, sequenced in a study of blood T cell repertoires in COVID-19. This table comes from immunoSEQ multiplex PCR, and its TCRdb copy is limited to in-frame clones, with some not included. The sample has around 290,000 clones; about 86% are singletons. The sample was peripheral blood. The receptors derive from a woman in her seventies with COVID-19, enrolled during active disease. CDR3s include the opening cysteine and the closing phenylalanine or tryptophan. D genes are given only for firm matches. Size is omitted from some rows. Given values are once, few, many or a class for expanded clones.

>TRBV10-2|.|.|TRBJ2-7
CACGPGSLSEQYF
TGCGCCTGCGGACCCGGGAGCTTGAGCGAGCAGTACTTC
>TRBV2|.|.|TRBJ1-1
CASSDWGPNTEAFF
TGTGCCAGCAGTGATTGGGGCCCAAACACTGAAGCTTTCTTT
>TRBV28|.|.|TRBJ2-7
CASSSGLSYEQYF
TGTGCCAGCAGTTCGGGACTGAGTTACGAGCAGTACTTC
>TRBV21-1|.|.|TRBJ1-5
CASTDPGQKNQPQHF
TGTGCCAGCACCGATCCGGGACAGAAGAATCAGCCCCAGCATTTT
>TRBV7-2|.|.|TRBJ1-4
CASSSTAGAGGEKLFF
TGTGCCAGCAGCTCCACTGCAGGGGCTGGGGGAGAAAAACTGTTTTTT
>TRBV27|few|.|TRBJ1-1
CASMRGTMNTEAFF
TGTGCCAGCATGCGGGGAACCATGAACACTGAAGCTTTCTTT
>TRBV28|.|TRBD1|TRBJ1-2
CASSLFGQGGSGYTF
TGTGCCAGCAGTTTATTCGGACAGGGCGGTAGTGGCTACACCTTC
>TRBV6-5|.|TRBD2|TRBJ2-7
CASSLAGSSYEQYF
TGTGCCAGCAGCCTAGCGGGTAGCTCCTACGAGCAGTACTTC
>TRBV11-2|.|.|TRBJ2-1
CASSFDRQGPYNEQFF
TGTGCCAGCAGCTTTGACCGGCAGGGGCCATACAATGAGCAGTTCTTC
>TRBV6-5|.|.|TRBJ2-7
CASSRDNSFYEQYF
TGTGCCAGCAGTCGAGACAACTCCTTCTACGAGCAGTACTTC
>TRBV7-9|.|TRBD1|TRBJ1-4
CASSLMTGGDATNEKLFF
TGTGCCAGCAGCCTGATGACAGGGGGCGATGCAACTAATGAAAAACTGTTTTTT
>TRBV14|.|.|TRBJ1-3
CASSRTGGRNTIYF
TGTGCCAGCAGCCGGACGGGAGGTAGAAACACCATATATTTT
>TRBV25-1|once|.|TRBJ1-1
CASSPGGTMNTEAFF
TGTGCCAGCAGTCCAGGCGGGACTATGAACACTGAAGCTTTCTTT
>TRBV7-8|.|TRBD1|TRBJ1-3
CASSFGTGLSGNTIYF
TGTGCCAGCAGCTTCGGGACAGGCCTCTCTGGAAACACCATATATTTT
>TRBV7-9|.|TRBD1|TRBJ2-7
CASSSGQGLRFEQYF
TGTGCCAGCAGCTCTGGACAGGGCCTAAGATTCGAGCAGTACTTC
>TRBV6-4|.|TRBD2|TRBJ2-1
CASSVSGGAITYNEQFF
TGTGCCAGCAGTGTTAGCGGGGGGGCAATCACCTACAATGAGCAGTTCTTC
>TRBV29-1|.|.|TRBJ2-7
CSVLLRGGVYYEQYF
TGCAGCGTCCTCTTAAGGGGGGGCGTCTACTACGAGCAGTACTTC
>TRBV4-1|.|.|TRBJ1-1
CASSQAGRTEAFF
TGCGCCAGCAGCCAAGCAGGGCGCACTGAAGCTTTCTTT
>TRBV4-1|.|TRBD1|TRBJ1-2
CASSQPTGGLSYGYTF
TGCGCCAGCAGCCAGCCGACAGGGGGCTTGAGCTATGGCTACACCTTC
>TRBV6-6|.|.|TRBJ2-2
CASSTLNTGELFF
TGTGCCAGCAGCACTCTCAACACCGGGGAGCTGTTTTTT
>TRBV19|.|.|TRBJ2-6
CASSRPGTGANVLTF
TGTGCCAGTAGTAGGCCGGGGACTGGGGCCAACGTCCTGACTTTC
>TRBV2|once|.|TRBJ2-2
CASSEARGTGELFF
TGTGCCAGCAGTGAAGCGCGGGGCACCGGGGAGCTGTTTTTT
>TRBV9|.|TRBD2|TRBJ2-3
CASSVAPSGSADTQYF
TGTGCCAGCAGCGTAGCCCCTAGCGGGAGCGCAGATACGCAGTATTTT
>TRBV24-1|.|.|TRBJ2-1
CATSDTDKRTYNEQFF
TGTGCCACCAGTGACACGGACAAGCGTACCTACAATGAGCAGTTCTTC
>TRBV15|.|.|TRBJ2-2
CATSSGAGELFF
TGTGCCACCAGCTCCGGGGCCGGGGAGCTGTTTTTT
>TRBV5-3|.|TRBD1|TRBJ1-2
CARIEMQGAKNGYTF
TGTGCCAGAATCGAAATGCAGGGGGCGAAAAATGGCTACACCTTC
>TRBV6-5|.|.|TRBJ2-7
CASSYSSGNPYEQYF
TGTGCCAGCAGTTACTCGTCCGGGAACCCCTACGAGCAGTACTTC
>TRBV6-5|few|TRBD2|TRBJ2-3
CASGLTSDRDTQYF
TGTGCCAGCGGATTGACTAGCGACAGAGATACGCAGTATTTT
>TRBV23-1|.|.|TRBJ1-2
CASSQNRGGNYGYTF
TGCGCCAGCAGTCAAAATAGGGGAGGTAACTATGGCTACACCTTC
>TRBV30|.|.|TRBJ1-6
CAWFRRGSSYNSPLHF
TGTGCCTGGTTTAGAAGGGGAAGCTCCTATAATTCACCCCTCCACTTT
>TRBV19|.|.|TRBJ1-3
CATLTGSGNTIYF
TGTGCCACCCTCACAGGGTCAGGAAACACCATATATTTT
>TRBV10-3|.|.|TRBJ2-2
CAIRAGTMNTGELFF
TGTGCCATCAGAGCCGGGACAATGAACACCGGGGAGCTGTTTTTT
>TRBV21-1|.|.|TRBJ1-1
CASTERRHVEAFF
TGTGCCAGCACCGAAAGGCGGCACGTTGAAGCTTTCTTT
>TRBV21-1|.|.|TRBJ1-5
CASSPLSAGQGYQPQHF
TGTGCCAGCAGCCCCCTATCAGCGGGACAGGGTTATCAGCCCCAGCATTTT
>TRBV20-1|.|.|TRBJ1-2
CSARGQNGYTF
TGCAGTGCTAGGGGGCAAAATGGCTACACCTTC
>TRBV28|.|.|TRBJ2-1
CASREGVGNEQFF
TGTGCCAGCAGGGAAGGGGTCGGCAATGAGCAGTTCTTC
>TRBV6-2/TRBV6-3|.|.|TRBJ2-7
CASSNPGGDEQYF
TGTGCCAGCAGTAACCCCGGCGGCGACGAGCAGTACTTC
>TRBV18|.|.|TRBJ1-6
CASSPGGSYNSPLHF
TGTGCCAGCTCACCGGGAGGCTCCTATAATTCACCCCTCCACTTT
>TRBV12-2|once|.|TRBJ2-5
CASRYGQGHQETQYF
TGTGCAAGTCGCTACGGACAGGGGCACCAAGAGACCCAGTACTTC
>TRBV19|.|TRBD1|TRBJ1-1
CASSIIETGGTEAFF
TGTGCCAGTAGTATTATAGAGACAGGGGGCACTGAAGCTTTCTTT